A single sample is the source of the 6 T cell receptor beta chains below, sequenced in a study of T cell changes during pregnancy in multiple sclerosis. TCRdb's copy holds only in-frame clones and misses some; the assay was immunoSEQ multiplex PCR. Here the sample spans roughly 47,000 clones, about 89% being singletons. The sequencing here drew on CD4+ T cells from peripheral blood mononuclear cells, taken after pregnancy. The receptors come from a female donor with multiple sclerosis, enrolled in a pregnancy study.

The rearrangement uses TRBV30 and TRBJ2-7; 7 nucleotides match TRBD2. V was clipped by 1 base and J by 2 bases; unmatched bases: 11. The germline V gene has CDR1 GTSNPN and CDR2 SVGIG (reference sequence). The CDR3 is 16 residues long. In DNA, the CDR3 is TGTGCCTGGAGTGGGGGGGGATGGGACGGACCCTACGAGCAGTACTTC. Translating it yields CAWSGGGWDGPYEQYF.

The chain has TRBV7-3 and TRBJ2-7, with 10 bases identical to TRBD2. This CDR3 has 15 residues. V trimming: 5 bases; J trimming: 1 base; junction bases outside the gene matches: 5. The germline V gene encodes CDR1 SGHTA and CDR2 FQGTGA. The CDR3 region is CASSATSGFSYEQYF. As DNA, the CDR3 is TGTGCCAGCAGCGCGACTAGCGGGTTTTCCTACGAGCAGTACTTC. Combining the CDR3 with reference TRBV7-3 and TRBJ2-7 gives the whole variable domain GAGVSQTPSNKVTEKGKYVELRCDPISGHTALYWYRQSLGQGPEFLIYFQGTGAADDSGLPNDRFFAVRPEGSVSTLKIQRTERGDSAVYLCASSATSGFSYEQYFGPGTRLTVT.

The DNA for the CDR3 is TGTGCCAGCAGCCAGCGCCTACAAGAGACCCAGTACTTC. This gives the protein CASSQRLQETQYF. This sequence joins TRBV4-2 and TRBJ2-5; no reliable D call. The V and J ends lost 3 bases and 2 bases respectively, with 7 bases between them. CDR1 is LGHNA and CDR2 is YNFKEQ in the germline V gene. This CDR3 spans 13 amino acids.

The rearrangement joins TRBV30 to TRBJ2-7; tentative D call: TRBD1 (7 bases). This CDR3 has 12 residues. Trimming stripped 2 bases from V and 6 bases from J, with 11 bases between. Germline-derived CDR1 and CDR2 are GTSNPN and SVGIG (reference sequence). The chain's CDR3 is CAWSRQGGEQYF. CDR3 DNA sequence: TGTGCCTGGAGTCGACAGGGAGGCGAGCAGTACTTC.

The CDR3 nucleotides are TGTGCCATCGGGGGGCTAGCGGGAGATACGCAGTATTTT. Encoded protein: CAIGGLAGDTQYF. The chain joins TRBV10-3 to TRBJ2-3; TRBD2 matches at 8 bases. CDR1 and CDR2 from the germline V gene are ENHRY and SYGVKD. The CDR3 extends over 13 amino acids. The V segment lost 8 bases and the J segment 5 bases; nucleotides outside the gene matches: 6.

CDR3: CASSQIAGGLVYNEQFF. The CDR3 nucleotides read TGTGCCAGCAGCCAAATAGCGGGAGGGCTCGTTTACAATGAGCAGTTCTTC. The chain links TRBV11-2 to TRBJ2-1; the match to TRBD2 covers 11 bases. With 5 bases clipped from V and 4 bases from J, the junction kept 10 bases outside the gene matches. The germline CDR1 and CDR2 sequences are SGHAT and FQNNGV. The CDR3 consists of 17 residues.